Described below is a single T cell receptor beta chain sequence and its context. Antigen specificity is unknown. Each CDR3 protein is one row after TCRdb ran MiXCR on the reads. The data contain about a million distinct CDR3 sequences, around 29% of them singletons. These data are taken from a study of T cell repertoires in cytomegalovirus infection. At the level of the study: Recently identified HLA-C-restricted CMV epitopes and well-studied HLA-B-restricted CMV epitopes were used by the study. Public TCR beta signatures indicated both CMV infection and matching HLA type. Study-level points and caveats: Carriers of CMV and the relevant HLA type were discriminated by public TCR beta frequency. What dominated the ex vivo response were HLA-C-restricted CMV-specific TCR beta clonotypes.

This CDR3 region has 14 residues. CDR1 is MGHRA and CDR2 is YSYEKL in the germline V gene. V was cut by 1 base and J by 2 bases, with 8 bases left in between. The input for sequencing was cultured CD8+ T cells from PBMCs, taken from culture after CMV antigen stimulation. The genes are TRBV4-1 and TRBJ1-1, with D uncertain. The sequence derives from a human donor in good health (CMV status not recorded). Some clones in this sample may be carry-over from other donors' samples. The CDR3 here is CASSQVTGNTEAFF. CDR3 nucleotides: TGCGCCAGCAGCCAAGTGACGGGAAACACTGAAGCTTTCTTT.